This T cell receptor beta chain was documented in a study of shared clonotypes between healthy human individuals. This clone has a single count. This probably arose from a read error, given a far larger clone one base away. Per germline, CDR1 SEHNR and CDR2 FQNEAQ (reference sequence). This CDR3 has 19 residues. With 0 bases clipped from V and 2 bases from J, the junction kept 15 bases outside the gene matches. The assay ran at deep level. Produced via immunoSEQ multiplex PCR; TCRdb's table is partial and in-frame only. The table has about 1.1 million clones, roughly 74% seen once. Sequenced material: memory CD4+ T cells from PBMCs. Subset in this sample: CD45RA-negative fraction. This TCR was sampled from a man younger than 35 in good health. Some clones in this sample may be carry-over from other donors' samples. V gene TRBV7-9 combines with J gene TRBJ2-7; 8 positions match TRBD1. The CDR3 region has the DNA TGTGCCAGCAGCTTAGCGGTGAGAACAGGGGGACTGGGGCCCTACGAGCAGTACTTC. Translation: CASSLAVRTGGLGPYEQYF.